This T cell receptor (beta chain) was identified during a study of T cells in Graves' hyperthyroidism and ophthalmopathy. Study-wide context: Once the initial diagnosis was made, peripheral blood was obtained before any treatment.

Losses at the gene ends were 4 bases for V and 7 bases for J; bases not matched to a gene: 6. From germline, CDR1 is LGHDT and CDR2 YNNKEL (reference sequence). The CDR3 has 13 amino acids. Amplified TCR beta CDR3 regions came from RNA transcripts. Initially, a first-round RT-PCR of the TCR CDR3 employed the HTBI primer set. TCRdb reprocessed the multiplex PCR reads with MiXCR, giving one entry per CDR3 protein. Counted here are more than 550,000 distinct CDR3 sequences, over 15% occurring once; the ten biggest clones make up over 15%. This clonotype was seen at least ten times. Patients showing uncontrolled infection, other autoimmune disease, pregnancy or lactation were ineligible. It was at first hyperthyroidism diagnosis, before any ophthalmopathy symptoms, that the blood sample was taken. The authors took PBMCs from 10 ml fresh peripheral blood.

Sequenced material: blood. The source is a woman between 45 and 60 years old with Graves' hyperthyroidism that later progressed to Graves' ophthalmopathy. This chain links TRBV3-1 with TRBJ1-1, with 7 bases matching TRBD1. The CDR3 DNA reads TGTGCCAGCAGCCCAGGGGGTTGGAGTGAAGCTTTCTTT. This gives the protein CASSPGGWSEAFF.